Below, one T cell receptor beta chain is given with its context. The sample is drawn from a study of OX40 agonist ivuxolimab in advanced cancers. The V gene's germline CDR1 is ENHRY and CDR2 SYGVKD. The CDR3 is made up of 12 amino acids. V dropped 0 bases and J dropped 5 bases, with 4 bases sitting between them. Method: immunoSEQ multiplex PCR; TCRdb's copy keeps in-frame clones and lacks some. Of tens of thousands of clones in the sample, roughly nine tenths are singletons; the top ten hold about 4.4%. Specimen: CD4+ or CD8+ T cells sorted from blood, collected in a trial of the OX40 agonist ivuxolimab. The V call is TRBV10-3, the J call TRBJ2-5; no firm D call. The sequence was obtained from an adult with an advanced solid tumor such as melanoma, head and neck, liver or kidney cancer. The CDR3 spells CAISESRETQYF. The CDR3, as DNA: TGTGCCATCAGTGAGTCGAGGGAGACCCAGTACTTC.